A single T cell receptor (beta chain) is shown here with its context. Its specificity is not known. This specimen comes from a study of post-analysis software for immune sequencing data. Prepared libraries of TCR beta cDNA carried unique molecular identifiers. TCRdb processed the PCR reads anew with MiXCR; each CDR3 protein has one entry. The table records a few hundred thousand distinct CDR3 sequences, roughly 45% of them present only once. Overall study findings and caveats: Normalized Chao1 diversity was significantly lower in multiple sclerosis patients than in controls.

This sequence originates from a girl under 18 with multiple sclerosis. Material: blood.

The CDR3 region has the DNA TGTGCCAGCAGTCCCAGGGCGTCCGGTCACGAGCAGTACTTC. Residues: CASSPRASGHEQYF. This chain uses TRBV27 with TRBJ2-7, with D possibly being TRBD1 (5 bases). This CDR3 is built from 14 residues. The V end was cut by 5 bases, the J end by 5 bases, with 16 bases between. CDR1 is MNHEY, CDR2 SMNVEV, per germline (reference sequence).